This TCR beta chain was retrieved from a study of shared clonotypes between healthy human individuals. Findings and limits, study-wide: Tissue TCR repertoires likely differ from these blood-only repertoires. Non-shared clonotypes had lower generation probabilities than clonotypes shared by all four sorted-subset donors. Some naive CD4 clonotypes, 4% to 6%, turned up in common across a few donors.

V dropped 3 bases and J dropped 2 bases, with 12 bases sitting between them. The germline gives CDR1 SGDLS, CDR2 YYNGEE. This CDR3 has 14 amino acids. Sequencing used immunoSEQ multiplex PCR; TCRdb keeps in-frame clones, though not all of them. This sample has more than 500,000 clones, with 85% to 95% found just once. CD45RO negativity and positive selection for CCR7 defined naive CD8 cells, a population that excluded terminally differentiated effector memory CD45RA+ cells. Concerning this clone: As yet, its antigen is unknown.

Sequencing was done on a sample of naive CD8+ T cells sorted from blood. The chain combines TRBV9 with TRBJ2-7, with TRBD1 as a possible D gene (6 bases). This clonotype was obtained from a woman under 40 in good health. The CDR3 sequence: CASSASGQPYEQYF. CDR3 nucleotide sequence: TGTGCCAGCAGCGCCTCGGGACAACCCTACGAGCAGTACTTC.